The rows below give T cell receptor beta chains drawn from one sample of a study of control samples from healthy donors and cancer patients. Assay: immunoSEQ multiplex PCR; the TCRdb copy retains only in-frame clones and omits some. The sample contains about 65,000 clones, 90% of which appear only once. The sequenced sample consisted of PBMCs. The receptors were gathered from a woman aged 45-60 years with colorectal cancer. Both conserved end residues are part of each CDR3. D genes are given only for firm matches. For some rows the clone size is stated as once, few or many, or as a class when expanded; others skip it.

CDR3 length: 12; J gene: TRBJ1-5; V gene: TRBV3-1/TRBV3-2; clone size: once; D gene: TRBD1; CDR3 DNA: TGTGCCAGCAGCGAGGGGGCTCAGCCCCAGCATTTT; CDR3 protein: CASSEGAQPQHF
CDR3 length: 12; J gene: TRBJ1-2; V gene: TRBV6-2/TRBV6-3; clone size: .; D gene: .; CDR3 DNA: TGTGCCAGCAGTTACTCGAAAGGGAGCTACACCTTC; CDR3 protein: CASSYSKGSYTF
CDR3 length: 19; J gene: TRBJ1-4; V gene: TRBV19; clone size: once; D gene: .; CDR3 DNA: TGTGCCAGTAGTAAAGCCCGGCCGCCTAGGGGAGGGCGCGATGAAAAACTGTTTTTT; CDR3 protein: CASSKARPPRGGRDEKLFF
CDR3 length: 14; J gene: TRBJ2-7; V gene: TRBV6-5; clone size: .; D gene: TRBD1; CDR3 DNA: TGTGCCAGCCACCGGGACAGGGGGCTTTACGAGCAGTACTTC; CDR3 protein: CASHRDRGLYEQYF
CDR3 length: 15; J gene: TRBJ2-5; V gene: TRBV30; clone size: .; D gene: .; CDR3 DNA: TGTGCCTGGAGTCGGTCTGTGTACGAGTCGGAGACCCAGTACTTC; CDR3 protein: CAWSRSVYESETQYF
CDR3 length: 13; J gene: TRBJ2-7; V gene: TRBV6-5; clone size: .; D gene: .; CDR3 DNA: TGTGCCAGCAATGCAGGGCGCGGGTACGAGCAGTACTTC; CDR3 protein: CASNAGRGYEQYF
CDR3 length: 15; J gene: TRBJ2-5; V gene: TRBV27; clone size: .; D gene: TRBD1; CDR3 DNA: TGTGCCAGCAGATCGGGACAGGGTAGGCAAGAGACCCAGTACTTC; CDR3 protein: CASRSGQGRQETQYF
CDR3 length: 13; J gene: TRBJ1-1; V gene: TRBV12-3/TRBV12-4; clone size: .; D gene: .; CDR3 DNA: TGTGCCAGCACGAACAGCCGAACCTCTGAAGCTTTCTTT; CDR3 protein: CASTNSRTSEAFF
CDR3 length: 14; J gene: TRBJ1-1; V gene: TRBV5-1; clone size: .; D gene: .; CDR3 DNA: TGCGCCAGCAGCTTGGCCAGTATGAACACTGAAGCTTTCTTT; CDR3 protein: CASSLASMNTEAFF
CDR3 length: 18; J gene: TRBJ1-2; V gene: TRBV9; clone size: once; D gene: TRBD1; CDR3 DNA: TGTGCCAGCAGCGTAGGCCCCCCCGGGACAGGTCCTAACTATGGCTACACCTTC; CDR3 protein: CASSVGPPGTGPNYGYTF
CDR3 length: 14; J gene: TRBJ1-5; V gene: TRBV3-1/TRBV3-2; clone size: .; D gene: .; CDR3 DNA: TGTGCCAGCAGCCGATCGACAGGATCTGAGCCCCAGCATTTT; CDR3 protein: CASSRSTGSEPQHF
CDR3 length: 15; J gene: TRBJ2-7; V gene: TRBV21-1; clone size: .; D gene: .; CDR3 DNA: TGTGCCAGCAAGACCTGCGACAGGGGGCGGAACGAGCAGTACTTC; CDR3 protein: CASKTCDRGRNEQYF
CDR3 length: 13; J gene: TRBJ1-1; V gene: TRBV2; clone size: once; D gene: .; CDR3 DNA: TGTGCCGGAAAAGACAGGAAGGGATTTTTTAGTTTCTTT; CDR3 protein: CAGKDRKGFFSFF
CDR3 length: 15; J gene: TRBJ2-5; V gene: TRBV5-1; clone size: .; D gene: .; CDR3 DNA: TGCGCCAGCAGCTTTCAGATAGGGTGGGAAGAGACCCAGTACTTC; CDR3 protein: CASSFQIGWEETQYF
CDR3 length: 14; J gene: TRBJ2-3; V gene: TRBV24-1; clone size: .; D gene: TRBD2; CDR3 DNA: TGTGCCACCAGTAGTAGCGGGAGTGCAGATACGCAGTATTTT; CDR3 protein: CATSSSGSADTQYF
CDR3 length: 12; J gene: TRBJ2-1; V gene: TRBV28; clone size: .; D gene: .; CDR3 DNA: TGTGCCAGCTTGACTAGTGTGGGCGAGCAGTTCTTC; CDR3 protein: CASLTSVGEQFF
CDR3 length: 15; J gene: TRBJ1-6; V gene: TRBV30; clone size: .; D gene: .; CDR3 DNA: TGTGCCTGGACCACGCCGCGGCCTACGAATTCACCCCTCCACTTT; CDR3 protein: CAWTTPRPTNSPLHF
CDR3 length: 14; J gene: TRBJ2-5; V gene: TRBV29-1; clone size: .; D gene: .; CDR3 DNA: TGCAGCGTTGAAGATACTGGGAACCAAGAGACCCAGTACTTC; CDR3 protein: CSVEDTGNQETQYF
CDR3 length: 15; J gene: TRBJ2-7; V gene: TRBV6-2/TRBV6-3; clone size: few; D gene: .; CDR3 DNA: TGTGCCAGCAGTTACAGTTCGGCTGTTGGCTACGAGCAGTACTTC; CDR3 protein: CASSYSSAVGYEQYF
CDR3 length: 14; J gene: TRBJ2-1; V gene: TRBV7-3; clone size: .; D gene: TRBD1; CDR3 DNA: TGTGCCAGCAGCTTAAGGGACAGGTCCGATGAGCAGTTCTTC; CDR3 protein: CASSLRDRSDEQFF
CDR3 length: 15; J gene: TRBJ2-2; V gene: TRBV19; clone size: .; D gene: TRBD1; CDR3 DNA: TGTGCCAGTAGAAGGGACAGGGGAACCGCCGGGGAGCTGTTTTTT; CDR3 protein: CASRRDRGTAGELFF
CDR3 length: 17; J gene: TRBJ2-6; V gene: TRBV19; clone size: .; D gene: .; CDR3 DNA: TGTGCCAGTAGCCCGGGACTGCTTAGCTCTGGGGCCAACGTCCTGACTTTC; CDR3 protein: CASSPGLLSSGANVLTF
CDR3 length: 15; J gene: TRBJ2-7; V gene: TRBV28; clone size: .; D gene: TRBD1; CDR3 DNA: TGTGCCAGCCAAAGCCCGGGACAGGGGGCCCACGAGCAGTACTTC; CDR3 protein: CASQSPGQGAHEQYF